A selection of T cell receptor beta chains follows, all from one sample in a study of Tregs in tolerant kidney transplant recipients. The data were produced by immunoSEQ multiplex PCR, yet TCRdb's version contains in-frame clones alone and is incomplete. Of about 69,000 clones listed, 85% to 90% are singletons. Sample: CD4+ T cells from blood, taken before the transplant. The receptors shown here come from a human donor who received a combined kidney and bone marrow transplant. Both conserved end residues are part of each CDR3. The D gene is left open where the match is weak. Clone size, where shown, is once, few, many, or a class for clones that have expanded.

abundance,d_gene,j_gene,v_gene,CDR3aa,CDR3nt
NA,NA,TRBJ2-2,TRBV7-3,CASSLNQGITGELFF,TGTGCCAGCAGCTTAAATCAGGGAATTACCGGGGAGCTGTTTTTT
NA,TRBD1,TRBJ1-1,TRBV6-6,CASSYWTGRTEAFF,TGTGCCAGCAGTTACTGGACAGGGAGGACTGAAGCTTTCTTT
NA,TRBD2,TRBJ2-7,TRBV5-1,CASSLRAGYEQYF,TGCGCCAGCAGCTTGAGAGCGGGATACGAGCAGTACTTC
NA,NA,TRBJ1-2,TRBV7-3,CASSLGGRTGYGYTF,TGTGCCAGCAGCTTAGGTGGGAGGACTGGCTATGGCTACACCTTC
NA,NA,TRBJ1-4,TRBV2,CASRNTGPEEKLFF,TGTGCCAGCAGAAATACAGGGCCAGAAGAAAAACTGTTTTTT
NA,TRBD1,TRBJ1-1,TRBV2,CASNDRVEAFF,TGTGCCAGCAATGACAGGGTGGAAGCTTTCTTT
NA,NA,TRBJ2-3,TRBV4-1,CASSQDRFTDTQYF,TGCGCCAGCAGCCAAGACCGTTTTACAGATACGCAGTATTTT
NA,NA,TRBJ2-2,TRBV9,CASSVAGRSTGELFF,TGTGCCAGCAGCGTTGCCGGGAGATCCACCGGGGAGCTGTTTTTT
NA,TRBD2,TRBJ2-1,TRBV18,CASSPNLAGVNEQFF,TGTGCCAGCTCACCAAATCTAGCGGGGGTCAATGAGCAGTTCTTC
few,TRBD1,TRBJ2-7,TRBV29-1,CSLLIPAQGLGSYEQYF,TGCAGCCTATTAATCCCAGCACAGGGGCTAGGCTCCTACGAGCAGTACTTC
NA,TRBD2,TRBJ2-7,TRBV29-1,CSVEALAGGLHEQYF,TGCAGCGTTGAAGCCCTGGCGGGGGGCTTACACGAGCAGTACTTC
NA,NA,TRBJ2-4,TRBV5-1,CASSLGGDIQYF,TGCGCCAGCAGCTTGGGGGGGGACATTCAGTACTTC
NA,NA,TRBJ2-7,TRBV15,CATSRGDPYEQYF,TGTGCCACCAGCAGAGGAGATCCCTACGAGCAGTACTTC
NA,NA,TRBJ2-3,TRBV2,CASRRGPTDTQYF,TGTGCCAGCCGGCGGGGCCCCACAGATACGCAGTATTTT
NA,NA,TRBJ1-1,TRBV6-6,CASSYSWGLNTEAFF,TGTGCCAGCAGTTACTCGTGGGGCTTGAACACTGAAGCTTTCTTT
NA,TRBD1,TRBJ2-7,TRBV6-1,CASGDRASSYEQYF,TGTGCCAGCGGGGACAGGGCTAGCTCCTACGAGCAGTACTTC
NA,NA,TRBJ1-1,TRBV6-6,CASSYPQMNTEAFF,TGTGCCAGCAGTTACCCCCAAATGAACACTGAAGCTTTCTTT
NA,TRBD1,TRBJ2-3,TRBV27,CASIGVRDRAGDTQYF,TGTGCCAGCATTGGTGTCCGGGACAGGGCAGGGGATACGCAGTATTTT
NA,NA,TRBJ2-2,TRBV2,CASSELGLRTWSTGELFF,TGTGCCAGCAGTGAATTAGGTTTAAGAACGTGGAGCACCGGGGAGCTGTTTTTT
NA,NA,TRBJ2-5,TRBV5-4,CASSFSPRGETQYF,TGTGCCAGCAGCTTCTCACCTCGGGGAGAGACCCAGTACTTC
NA,NA,TRBJ2-7,TRBV5-1,CASSGGGGRNEQYF,TGCGCCAGCAGCGGGGGCGGCGGGAGAAACGAGCAGTACTTC
NA,TRBD1,TRBJ1-5,TRBV4-1,CASSPGQGGNQPQHF,TGCGCCAGCAGCCCAGGACAGGGTGGCAATCAGCCCCAGCATTTT
NA,NA,TRBJ2-7,TRBV6-1,CASSEKRLDATIRGEQYF,TGTGCCAGCAGTGAAAAGCGGCTGGACGCCACAATCCGCGGGGAGCAGTACTTC
NA,TRBD1,TRBJ1-1,TRBV2,CASRGGQGRPTNTEAFF,TGTGCCAGCAGGGGGGGACAGGGGAGACCGACGAACACTGAAGCTTTCTTT
NA,NA,TRBJ2-7,TRBV29-1,CSVSGAWGPWGSEQYF,TGCAGCGTTTCTGGAGCTTGGGGGCCTTGGGGGTCCGAGCAGTACTTC
NA,NA,TRBJ2-3,TRBV19,CASSLGFPGETDTQYF,TGTGCCAGTAGCCTTGGTTTCCCAGGGGAGACAGATACGCAGTATTTT
NA,NA,TRBJ1-1,TRBV19,CASSIVAGEGEAFF,TGTGCCAGTAGTATTGTTGCGGGCGAAGGTGAAGCTTTCTTT
NA,TRBD1,TRBJ2-5,TRBV5-1,CATRPGQGSRGQETQYF,TGCGCCACAAGGCCGGGACAGGGGAGTCGGGGCCAAGAGACCCAGTACTTC
NA,TRBD1,TRBJ2-1,TRBV4-3,CASSQDPGTGNEQFF,TGCGCCAGCAGCCAAGACCCCGGGACAGGGAATGAGCAGTTCTTC
NA,TRBD2,TRBJ2-7,TRBV9,CASSPDSGREYEQYF,TGTGCCAGCAGCCCCGATAGCGGGAGGGAGTACGAGCAGTACTTC
NA,TRBD2,TRBJ2-5,TRBV5-1,CASRPLAGQETQYF,TGCGCCAGCAGACCCCTAGCGGGACAAGAGACCCAGTACTTC
NA,TRBD1,TRBJ2-2,TRBV2,CASNRQGDTGELFF,TGTGCCAGCAATCGACAGGGAGACACCGGGGAGCTGTTTTTT
NA,NA,TRBJ2-1,TRBV4-1,CASSQEAQPVFSSSYNEQFF,TGCGCCAGCAGCCAAGAGGCCCAGCCCGTCTTCTCTAGCTCCTACAATGAGCAGTTCTTC
NA,TRBD1,TRBJ1-1,TRBV30,CAWGDRAEAFF,TGTGCCTGGGGGGACAGGGCCGAAGCTTTCTTT
NA,TRBD1,TRBJ2-3,TRBV9,CASSGQGPTLSTDTQYF,TGTGCCAGCAGCGGACAGGGACCGACTCTTAGCACAGATACGCAGTATTTT
few,TRBD1,TRBJ1-2,TRBV28,CASRSTGTGLVYGYTF,TGTGCCAGCAGATCCACCGGGACAGGGTTGGTATATGGCTACACCTTC
NA,NA,TRBJ1-5,TRBV19,CASSQQLREQPQHF,TGTGCCAGTAGTCAACAGCTACGGGAGCAGCCCCAGCATTTT
NA,TRBD2,TRBJ2-3,TRBV29-1,CSVETSGSPTDTQYF,TGCAGCGTTGAAACTAGCGGGAGCCCGACAGATACGCAGTATTTT
few,TRBD2,TRBJ2-2,TRBV5-1,CASSSLAGAGTGELFF,TGCGCCAGCAGCTCTTTAGCGGGAGCGGGCACCGGGGAGCTGTTTTTT
NA,NA,TRBJ2-3,TRBV28,CASNSGGFDTDTQYF,TGTGCCAGCAACTCCGGAGGGTTCGACACAGATACGCAGTATTTT
NA,NA,TRBJ1-5,TRBV15,CATSRDRGTVSFQPQHF,TGTGCCACCAGCAGAGATAGGGGGACGGTGTCGTTCCAGCCCCAGCATTTT
NA,TRBD2,TRBJ2-5,TRBV7-6,CASSAGLAGGGQETQYF,TGTGCCAGCAGCGCGGGACTAGCGGGAGGGGGGCAAGAGACCCAGTACTTC
NA,TRBD2,TRBJ2-2,TRBV25-1,CASSEFKLAGTTGELFF,TGTGCCAGCAGTGAATTTAAACTAGCGGGGACCACCGGGGAGCTGTTTTTT
once,NA,TRBJ1-2,TRBV30,CAWSVLNYGYTF,TGTGCCTGGAGTGTACTTAACTATGGCTACACCTTC
few,TRBD1,TRBJ1-5,TRBV19,CASSSSGTESNQPQHF,TGTGCCAGTAGTTCCTCCGGGACAGAAAGCAATCAGCCCCAGCATTTT
NA,NA,TRBJ1-3,TRBV15,CATSRVTLGWGNTIYF,TGTGCCACCAGCAGAGTCACTCTCGGTTGGGGAAACACCATATATTTT
NA,NA,TRBJ2-2,TRBV5-4,CASSLTGTGELFF,TGTGCCAGCAGCCTTACGGGCACCGGGGAGCTGTTTTTT
NA,NA,TRBJ2-3,TRBV7-2,CASSLGRAPTDTQYF,TGTGCCAGCAGCTTAGGGCGGGCCCCCACAGATACGCAGTATTTT
few,NA,TRBJ1-2,TRBV30,CAWSIQSGQGSYGYTF,TGTGCCTGGAGTATACAATCGGGGCAGGGGAGCTATGGCTACACCTTC
NA,NA,TRBJ2-7,TRBV5-4,CASSIDGSYEQYF,TGTGCCAGCAGTATCGACGGGTCCTACGAGCAGTACTTC
NA,TRBD2,TRBJ2-2,TRBV27,CASSPGLAGTGELFF,TGTGCCAGCAGCCCCGGACTAGCGGGCACCGGGGAGCTGTTTTTT
NA,NA,TRBJ2-4,TRBV18,CASSPGTQNIQYF,TGTGCCAGCTCACCAGGGACTCAAAACATTCAGTACTTC
NA,NA,TRBJ1-1,TRBV5-1,CASSLSGLNTEAFF,TGCGCCAGCAGCTTGTCAGGGTTGAACACTGAAGCTTTCTTT
once,NA,TRBJ1-4,TRBV7-8,CASSLARGEKLFF,TGTGCCAGCAGCTTAGCGCGAGGTGAAAAACTGTTTTTT
NA,NA,TRBJ2-3,TRBV6-4,CASTQLVSPSTDTQYF,TGTGCCAGCACTCAACTAGTTAGCCCCAGCACAGATACGCAGTATTTT
NA,NA,TRBJ1-1,TRBV4-1,CASSHGGGLGTEAFF,TGCGCCAGCAGCCATGGGGGGGGCCTGGGCACTGAAGCTTTCTTT
NA,TRBD1,TRBJ2-2,TRBV27,CASSLYRDRNTGELFF,TGTGCCAGCAGTCTATACCGGGACAGGAACACCGGGGAGCTGTTTTTT
NA,TRBD1,TRBJ1-5,TRBV7-8,CASSFATGENQPQHF,TGTGCCAGCAGCTTCGCGACAGGGGAAAATCAGCCCCAGCATTTT